A single sample is the source of the 6 T cell receptor beta chains below, sequenced in a study of T-cell memory formation after mild COVID-19. TCRdb analysed the 5' RACE reads with MiXCR anew, one entry per CDR3 protein. The data show under 550,000 distinct CDR3 sequences, 18% seen once. The sample was PBMCs or a T cell subset sorted from them (not recorded which). The receptors were sampled from an adult woman who had mild COVID-19 (a few samples of this study predate the infection). Cell type and time point are not known.

The rearrangement joins TRBV29-1 to TRBJ2-1; TRBD2 aligns across 7 bases. Germline V gene data show CDR1 as SQVTM and CDR2 as ANQGSEA. This CDR3 has 14 residues. Trimming removed 3 bases from V and 5 bases from J; junction bases left unmatched: 7. CDR3 in amino acids: CSVETSRNNNEQFF. The CDR3 DNA follows: TGCAGCGTTGAGACTAGCAGAAACAACAATGAGCAGTTCTTC.

This clonotype was picked up one time. V and J are TRBV12-5 and TRBJ2-1; no firm D call. Trimming removed 6 bases at V and 0 bases at J, with 12 bases between. Germline V gene lookup returns CDR1 LGHNT and CDR2 FRNRAP. This CDR3 contains 15 residues. The CDR3: CASGRSLSSYNEQFF. In DNA form, the CDR3 reads TGTGCTAGTGGCAGATCTCTAAGCTCCTACAATGAGCAGTTCTTC.

V is TRBV12-3 or TRBV12-4 and J is TRBJ2-7; TRBD2 might be the D (6 bases). V dropped 7 bases and J dropped 6 bases, with 16 bases sitting between them. This CDR3 is 13 amino acids long. The CDR3: CASTQREVSEQYF. The CDR3 DNA is TGTGCCAGCACTCAAAGGGAGGTTAGCGAGCAGTACTTC.

This clonotype was counted between two and nine times. The chain recombines TRBV7-3 with TRBJ2-3; D uncertain. Germline V gives CDR1 SGHTA, CDR2 FQGTGA. There are 13 residues in the CDR3. The ends were cut back, 5 bases at V and 3 bases at J, with 9 bases in the middle. The CDR3 DNA is TGTGCCAGCAGCCGTGATTGGACAGATACGCAGTATTTT. Translation gives CASSRDWTDTQYF.

The CDR3 sequence: CASSQEVGTQYF. The CDR3 nucleotides read TGTGCCAGCAGCCAAGAGGTGGGGACGCAGTATTTT. This chain uses TRBV14 with TRBJ2-3; no clear D. CDR3 length: 12 amino acids. Germline V lookup: CDR1 SGHDN, CDR2 FVKESK. V was clipped by 0 bases and J by 9 bases, with 7 bases between them.

The V gene is TRBV29-1, the J gene TRBJ2-1; 8 bases agree with TRBD1. Germline lookup yields CDR1 SQVTM and CDR2 ANQGSEA. With V trimmed by 7 bases and J by 2 bases, 10 bases remained unmatched. The CDR3 length is 15 residues. Written as DNA, the CDR3 is TGCAGCGGTCGAATCGACAGGGGTGCCTACAATGAGCAGTTCTTC. Amino acids: CSGRIDRGAYNEQFF.